Below, 5 T cell receptor beta chains from the same sample are listed, as sequenced in a study of cytomegalovirus exposure and HLA in healthy donors. In the PCR, 60 Vbeta and 13 Jbeta primers were used. Sequencing was performed with immunoSEQ multiplex PCR; in TCRdb, only in-frame clones are kept and a portion is missing. The sample lists 150,000 to 200,000 clones; 80% were seen once. Material: PBMCs. These receptors all stem from a woman in her thirties or forties in good health and CMV-seronegative.

The V gene is TRBV6-5, the J gene TRBJ2-1; no definite D call. CDR1 is MNHEY and CDR2 is SVGAGI in the germline V gene. V was shortened by 2 bases and J by 1 base, with 9 bases between the two germline ends. CDR3 length: 15 amino acids. CDR3 sequence: CASSYTPGSYNEQFF. DNA for the CDR3: TGTGCCAGCAGTTACACCCCCGGGTCCTACAATGAGCAGTTCTTC.

In this sample, this clone turned up a few times. V is TRBV6-5 and J is TRBJ1-1; perhaps TRBD1 as D (5 bases). The CDR3 extends over 13 amino acids. V shed 6 bases and J shed 0 bases, with 8 bases lying between them. Germline V gene data show CDR1 as MNHEY and CDR2 as SVGAGI. The CDR3 reads CASRRGVNTEAFF. As DNA, the CDR3 is TGTGCCAGCAGGCGGGGGGTGAACACTGAAGCTTTCTTT.

The rearrangement links TRBV28 to TRBJ2-7; 8 bases agree with TRBD2. Germline V gives CDR1 MDHEN, CDR2 SYDVKM. The V segment lost 4 bases and the J segment 5 bases; nucleotides outside the gene matches: 4. CDR3 size: 13 residues. CDR3 nucleotide sequence: TGTGCCAGCAGTTATACGGGGGGGGACGAGCAGTACTTC. Translation gives CASSYTGGDEQYF.

The J gene is TRBJ2-5, the V gene TRBV13; tentatively, D is TRBD2 (5 bases). The CDR3 sequence is 14 residues long. V lost 5 bases to trimming and J lost 3 bases, with 13 bases between them. Germline CDR1 and CDR2: PRHDT and FYEKMQ (reference sequence). The CDR3 DNA reads TGTGCCAGCAGCCCGGGGAGAGGGAAAGAGACCCAGTACTTC. This sequence encodes CASSPGRGKETQYF.

Details on this clone: An end of the junction differs from the germline gene, which may be a read error. The genes are TRBV9 and TRBJ2-1; 11 bases align to TRBD2. The CDR3 runs 15 residues. The germline CDR1 and CDR2 sequences are SGDLS and YYNGEE. The CDR3 sequence is CAGSVTSGSYNEQFF. CDR3 coding DNA: TGTGCCGGCAGCGTTACTAGCGGGAGTTACAATGAGCAGTTCTTC.